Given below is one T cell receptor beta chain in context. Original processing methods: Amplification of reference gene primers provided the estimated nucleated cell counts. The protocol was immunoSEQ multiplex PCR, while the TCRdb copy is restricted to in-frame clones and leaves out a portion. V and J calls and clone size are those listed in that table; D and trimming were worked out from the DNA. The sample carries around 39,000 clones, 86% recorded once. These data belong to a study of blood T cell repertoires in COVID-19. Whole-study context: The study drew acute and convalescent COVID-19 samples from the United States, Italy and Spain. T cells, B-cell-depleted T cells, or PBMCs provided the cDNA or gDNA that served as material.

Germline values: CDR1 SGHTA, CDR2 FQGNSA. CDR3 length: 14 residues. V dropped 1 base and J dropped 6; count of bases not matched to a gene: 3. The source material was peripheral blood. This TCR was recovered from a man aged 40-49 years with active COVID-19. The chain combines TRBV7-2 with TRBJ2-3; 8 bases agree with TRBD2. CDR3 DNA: TGTGCCAGCAGCTTAGGGGGACTAGGGGATACGCAGTATTTT. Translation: CASSLGGLGDTQYF. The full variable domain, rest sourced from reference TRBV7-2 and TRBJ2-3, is GAGVSQSPSNKVTEKGKDVELRCDPISGHTALYWYRQSLGQGLEFLIYFQGNSAPDKSGLPSDRFSAERTGGSVSTLTIQRTQQEDSAVYLCASSLGGLGDTQYFGPGTRLTVL.